The TCR beta chain under discussion was sequenced for a study of CXCR3-negative and CXCR3-positive naive CD8 T cells. Study observations and caveats: Cryopreserved cells partially lost CXCR3 expression, and fresh PBMCs were used in most assays. Memory cells diverged, while naive CXCR3-positive and CXCR3-negative cells had similar TRBV-TRBJ usage. Memory CD8+ cells showed much lower diversity, while both naive subsets displayed comparably high diversity.

The CDR3 totals 15 residues. Per the germline V gene, CDR1 is SGHTA and CDR2 is FQGNSA. Libraries were UMI-labeled 5' RACE TRB cDNA. Following a re-call of the 5' RACE reads, TCRdb has one entry per CDR3 protein and lacks DNA. The sample's table shows more than 35,000 distinct CDR3 sequences. Sorting yielded triplicates of about 330,000 cells for each CD8+ T cell subset. About this clonotype: What it binds is unknown.

The chain couples TRBV7-2 to TRBJ2-1; absent DNA, TCRdb's TRBD2 call cannot be checked. This receptor was identified in a human donor in good health. Some clones in this sample may be carry-over from other donors' samples. Specimen: memory CD8+ T cells from blood. The CDR3 loop reads CASSLGRPKYNEQFF.